This T cell receptor beta chain emerged from a study of identical twins. General observations from the study: Carriage of fewer insertions was seen in abundant cord blood beta clonotypes, whereas memory repertoires showed none. Part of the zero-insertion signal could reflect confounding by invariant MAIT and iNKT cells.

The J segment lost 4 bases and the V segment lost 8 bases, leaving 5 bases of the junction unmatched. The CDR3 has 15 amino acids. Germline V gives CDR1 MNHEY, CDR2 SVGEGT. Only healthy Caucasians were enrolled as donors. Comments on this clonotype: What it binds is unknown.

TCRdb itself ran the 5' RACE reads through MiXCR, one entry per CDR3 protein. This table holds around 480,000 distinct CDR3 sequences, about 13% found once. The sample was also reused in another study, on yellow fever vaccine responses in identical twins. That source adds: Twins' vaccine T cell response reportedly seemed partly convergent, partly personalized.

This TCR was sampled from a woman under 30 in good health. The chain couples TRBV6-2 or TRBV6-3 to TRBJ2-5; 15 nucleotides align to TRBD2. Sequenced material: CD4+ T cells sorted from blood. The CDR3 here is CASGRTSGRVETQYF. The CDR3 DNA reads TGTGCCAGCGGAAGGACTAGCGGGAGGGTAGAGACCCAGTACTTC.